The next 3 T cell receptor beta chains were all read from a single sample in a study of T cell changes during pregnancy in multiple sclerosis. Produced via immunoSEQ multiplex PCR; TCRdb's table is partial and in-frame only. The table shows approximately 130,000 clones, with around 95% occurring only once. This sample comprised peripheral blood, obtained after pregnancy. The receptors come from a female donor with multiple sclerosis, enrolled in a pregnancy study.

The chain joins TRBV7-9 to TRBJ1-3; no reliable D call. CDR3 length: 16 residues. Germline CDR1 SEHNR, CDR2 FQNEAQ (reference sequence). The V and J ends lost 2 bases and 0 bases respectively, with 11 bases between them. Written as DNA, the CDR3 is TGTGCCAGCAGCTTACTGGCCGACTACTCTGGAAACACCATATATTTT. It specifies CASSLLADYSGNTIYF. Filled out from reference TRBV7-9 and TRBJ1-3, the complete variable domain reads DTGVSQNPRHKITKRGQNVTFRCDPISEHNRLYWYRQTLGQGPEFLTYFQNEAQLEKSRLLSDRFSAERPKGSFSTLEIQRTEQGDSAMYLCASSLLADYSGNTIYFGEGSWLTVV.

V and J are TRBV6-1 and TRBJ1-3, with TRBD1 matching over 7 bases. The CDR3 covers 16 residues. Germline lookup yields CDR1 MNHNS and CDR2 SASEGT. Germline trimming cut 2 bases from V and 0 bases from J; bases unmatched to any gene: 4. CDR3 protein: CASSELGQISGNTIYF. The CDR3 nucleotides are TGTGCCAGCAGTGAATTGGGACAGATCTCTGGAAACACCATATATTTT.

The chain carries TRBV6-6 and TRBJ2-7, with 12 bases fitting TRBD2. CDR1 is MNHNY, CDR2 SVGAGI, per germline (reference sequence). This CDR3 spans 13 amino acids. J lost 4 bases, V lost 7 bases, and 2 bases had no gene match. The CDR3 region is CASKTSGRYEQYF. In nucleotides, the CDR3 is TGTGCCAGCAAGACTAGCGGGAGATACGAGCAGTACTTC.